This entry lists 2 T cell receptor beta chains sequenced from one sample in a study of cytomegalovirus exposure and HLA in healthy donors. The PCR was carried out with 60 Vbeta primers and 13 Jbeta primers. Produced via immunoSEQ multiplex PCR; TCRdb's table is partial and in-frame only. The table lists about 160,000 clones, more than 70% of them singletons, with approximately 6.5% in the top ten. The source material was PBMCs. These receptors came from a male donor in good health and CMV-seropositive.

The chain carries TRBV19 and TRBJ1-5, with no clear D. This CDR3 comprises 16 residues. CDR1 LNHDA and CDR2 SQIVND come from the germline V gene (reference sequence). Trimming left V 6 bases short and J 0 bases short, with 15 bases between. The CDR3: CASSHPPGYSNQPQHF. The CDR3 coding sequence is TGTGCCAGTAGCCACCCTCCGGGATATAGCAATCAGCCCCAGCATTTT.

This clone has a single count. The chain joins TRBV5-1 to TRBJ2-7, with D perhaps matching TRBD2 (5 bases). This CDR3 is 14 amino acids long. Trimming pared 5 bases from V and 1 base from J, leaving 13 bases between. Germline V gene lookup returns CDR1 SGHRS and CDR2 YFSETQ. CDR3 nucleotide sequence: TGCGCCAGCAGGTCGAGGGAGAAGTCCTACGAGCAGTACTTC. Residues: CASRSREKSYEQYF.